This TCR beta chain was identified during a study of OX40 agonist ivuxolimab in advanced cancers. Study details: Across the patients, intravenous ivuxolimab was delivered every 2 weeks at 0.01 to 10 mg/kg.

V was pared by 1 base and J by 0 bases, with 9 bases between. The CDR3 contains 16 residues. Per the germline V gene, CDR1 is MGHRA and CDR2 is YSYEKL. Broader study findings: In the 0.1 to 3.0 mg/kg range, CD4+ and CD8+ blood T cells had expanded clonally by week 6.

As to this clone: Its matching antigen is unknown.

Sequenced by immunoSEQ multiplex PCR; TCRdb stores in-frame clones only, minus some. This sample has about 47,000 clones, with about 85% found just once. The source was CD4+ or CD8+ T cells sorted from blood, collected in a trial of the OX40 agonist ivuxolimab. The rearrangement joins TRBV4-1 to TRBJ2-2; D might be TRBD1 or TRBD2, each matching 5 bases. The TCR comes from an adult with an advanced solid tumor such as melanoma, head and neck, liver or kidney cancer. The CDR3 spells CASSQGGAPNTGELFF. Written as DNA, the CDR3 is TGCGCCAGCAGCCAAGGAGGGGCTCCGAACACCGGGGAGCTGTTTTTT.